This T cell receptor (beta chain) was found in a study of identical twins. Study-wide results and limits: Zero-insertion analyses were open to partial confounding by invariant MAIT and iNKT cells. The study reached conclusions through statistical analysis that was cross-sectional, not following the same donors.

The trim removed 5 bases at V and 2 bases at J, leaving 3 bases unmatched. Germline V CDR1 and CDR2: KGHDR, SFDVKD. CDR3 length equals 15 residues. About this clonotype: Antigen unknown.

MiXCR was run by TCRdb on the 5' RACE reads, yielding one entry per CDR3 protein. The sample contains about 530,000 distinct CDR3 sequences, approximately 14% of which appear only once. The same data also contributed to another study, on yellow fever vaccine responses in identical twins.

The TCR was taken from a woman under 30 in good health. Sequenced sample: CD4+ T cells sorted from blood. This chain uses TRBV24-1 with TRBJ2-2, with 8 bases that match TRBD2. The chain's CDR3 is CATSGLAPNTGELFF. CDR3 DNA: TGTGCCACCAGTGGACTAGCGCCTAACACCGGGGAGCTGTTTTTT.